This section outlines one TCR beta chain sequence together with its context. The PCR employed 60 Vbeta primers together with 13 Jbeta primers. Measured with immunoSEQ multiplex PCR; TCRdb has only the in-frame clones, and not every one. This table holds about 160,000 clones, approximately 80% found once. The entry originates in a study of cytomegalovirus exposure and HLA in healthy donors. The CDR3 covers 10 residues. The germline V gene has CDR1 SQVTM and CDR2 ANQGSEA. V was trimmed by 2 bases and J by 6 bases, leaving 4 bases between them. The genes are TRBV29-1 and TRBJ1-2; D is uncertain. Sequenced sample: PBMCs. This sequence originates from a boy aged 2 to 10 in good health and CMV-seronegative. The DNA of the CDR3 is TGCAGCGTTGAATCGGATGGCTACACCTTC. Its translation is CSVESDGYTF. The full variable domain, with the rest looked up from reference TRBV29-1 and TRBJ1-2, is SAVISQKPSRDICQRGTSLTIQCQVDSQVTMMFWYRQQPGQSLTLIATANQGSEATYESGFVIDKFPISRPNLTFSTLTVSNMSPEDSSIYLCSVESDGYTFGSGTRLTVV.